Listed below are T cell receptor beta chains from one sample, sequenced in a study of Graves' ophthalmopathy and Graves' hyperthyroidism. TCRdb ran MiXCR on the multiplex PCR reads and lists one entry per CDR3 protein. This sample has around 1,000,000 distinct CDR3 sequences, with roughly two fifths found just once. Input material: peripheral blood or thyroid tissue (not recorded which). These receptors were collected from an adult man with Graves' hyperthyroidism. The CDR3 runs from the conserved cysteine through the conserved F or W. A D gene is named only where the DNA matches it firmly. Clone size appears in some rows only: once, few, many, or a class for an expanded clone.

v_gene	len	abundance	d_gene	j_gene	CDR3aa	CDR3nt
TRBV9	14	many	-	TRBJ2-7	CASSLRDSTYEQYF	TGTGCCAGCAGCCTGCGGGACAGCACCTACGAGCAGTACTTC
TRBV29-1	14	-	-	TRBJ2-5	CSVRALNTGETQYF	TGCAGCGTCCGGGCCCTGAACACCGGGGAGACCCAGTACTTC
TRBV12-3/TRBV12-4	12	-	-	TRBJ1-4	CASSLGGGLGFF	TGTGCCAGCAGTTTAGGGGGGGGCTTGGGCTTTTTC
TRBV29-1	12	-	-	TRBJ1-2	CSSPPWVYGYTF	TGCAGCAGCCCCCCTTGGGTGTATGGCTACACCTTC
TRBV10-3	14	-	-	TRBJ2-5	CAISVGLDKETQYF	TGTGCCATCAGTGTCGGGCTCGACAAGGAGACCCAGTACTTC
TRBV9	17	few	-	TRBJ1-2	CASSQDLPAEGPWGYTF	TGTGCCAGCAGCCAAGATTTGCCGGCGGAGGGGCCTTGGGGCTACACCTTC
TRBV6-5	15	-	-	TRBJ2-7	CASTYGIGNSYEQYF	TGTGCCAGCACCTACGGTATCGGAAACTCCTACGAGCAGTACTTC
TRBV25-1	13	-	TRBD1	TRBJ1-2	CASRTGGIYGYTF	TGTGCCAGCCGAACAGGGGGCATATATGGCTACACCTTC
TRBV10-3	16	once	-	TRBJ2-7	CASSYFPRRDSYEQYF	TGTGCCAGCAGTTACTTTCCGCGGAGGGACTCCTACGAGCAGTACTTC
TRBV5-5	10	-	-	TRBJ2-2	CASSGRELFF	TGTGCCAGCAGTGGTCGGGAGCTGTTTTTT
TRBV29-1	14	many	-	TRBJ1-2	CSVESTGLDYGYTF	TGCAGCGTTGAATCAACTGGGTTGGACTATGGCTACACCTTC
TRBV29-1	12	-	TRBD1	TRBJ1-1	CSLVGQHREAFF	TGCAGCTTAGTGGGACAGCACAGAGAAGCTTTCTTT
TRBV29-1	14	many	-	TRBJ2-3	CSVELARDTDTQYF	TGCAGCGTTGAACTAGCGCGTGACACAGATACGCAGTATTTT
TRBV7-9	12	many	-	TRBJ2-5	CASSKRQETQYF	TGTGCCAGCAGCAAACGCCAAGAGACCCAGTACTTC
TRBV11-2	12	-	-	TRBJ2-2	CASSPTHGELFF	TGTGCCAGCAGCCCAACCCACGGGGAGCTGTTTTTT
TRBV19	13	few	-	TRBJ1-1	CASGPQGNTEAFF	TGTGCCAGTGGGCCCCAGGGGAACACTGAAGCTTTCTTT
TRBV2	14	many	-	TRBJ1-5	CASSEGGASRPQHF	TGTGCCAGCAGTGAAGGCGGGGCATCACGGCCCCAGCATTTT
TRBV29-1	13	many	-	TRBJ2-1	CSVEGDSHNEQFF	TGCAGCGTTGAAGGAGACTCCCACAATGAGCAGTTCTTC
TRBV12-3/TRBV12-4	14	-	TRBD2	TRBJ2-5	CASSLGTRKETQYF	TGTGCCAGCAGTTTAGGGACTAGGAAAGAGACCCAGTACTTC
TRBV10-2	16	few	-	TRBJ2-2	CASSQDELINTGELFF	TGCGCCAGCAGCCAAGATGAACTTATAAACACCGGGGAGCTGTTTTTT
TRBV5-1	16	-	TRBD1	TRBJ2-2	CASSLVGQGIAGELFF	TGCGCCAGCAGCTTGGTGGGACAGGGGATCGCCGGGGAGCTGTTTTTT
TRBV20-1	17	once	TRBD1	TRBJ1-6	CSARDRQGSSYNSPLHF	TGCAGTGCTAGAGACCGACAGGGGAGCTCCTATAATTCACCCCTCCACTTT
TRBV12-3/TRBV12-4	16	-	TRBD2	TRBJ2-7	CASSSRTSGRSYEQYF	TGTGCCAGCAGTTCACGGACTAGCGGACGATCCTACGAGCAGTACTTC
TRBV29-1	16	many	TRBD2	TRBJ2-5	CSVARGTSGSKKTQYF	TGCAGCGTTGCACGCGGGACTAGCGGGAGTAAGAAGACCCAGTACTTC
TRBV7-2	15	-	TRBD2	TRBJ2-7	CASGLDSGGALEQYF	TGTGCCAGCGGCTTAGATAGCGGGGGGGCCCTCGAGCAGTACTTC
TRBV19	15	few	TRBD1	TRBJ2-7	CASSISGRQGGEQYF	TGTGCCAGTAGTATATCCGGCCGACAGGGCGGGGAGCAGTACTTC
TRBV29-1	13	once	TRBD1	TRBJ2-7	CSVFGTANYEQYF	TGCAGCGTTTTCGGGACAGCTAACTACGAGCAGTACTTC
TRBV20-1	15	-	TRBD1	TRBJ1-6	CSALGTGSPNSPLHF	TGCAGTGCCCTAGGGACAGGGAGTCCCAATTCACCCCTCCACTTT
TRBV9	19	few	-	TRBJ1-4	CASSVGSRAFQGTNEKLFF	TGTGCCAGCAGCGTAGGGAGCAGGGCCTTCCAGGGGACTAATGAAAAACTGTTTTTT
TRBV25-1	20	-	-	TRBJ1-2	CASSEFARSNTGERYIGYTF	TGTGCCAGCAGTGAATTCGCCAGATCGAACACCGGGGAGCGCTATATCGGCTACACCTTC
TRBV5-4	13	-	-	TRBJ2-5	CASSLIQKETQYF	TGTGCCAGCAGCTTGATCCAGAAAGAGACCCAGTACTTC
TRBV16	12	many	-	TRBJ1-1	CASSQGGAEAFF	TGTGCCAGCAGCCAAGGAGGGGCTGAAGCTTTCTTT
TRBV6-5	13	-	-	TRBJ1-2	CASYSRGDAGYTF	TGTGCCAGTTACTCCCGCGGGGACGCTGGCTACACCTTC
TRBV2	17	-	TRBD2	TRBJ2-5	CVSSLQRLAGTKETQYF	TGTGTCAGCAGTTTACAACGACTAGCGGGAACTAAAGAGACCCAGTACTTC
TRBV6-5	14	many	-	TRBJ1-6	CASSLVGSNSPLHF	TGTGCCAGCAGTTTGGTGGGCAGCAATTCACCCCTCCACTTT
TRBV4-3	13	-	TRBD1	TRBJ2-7	CASSPGTELQQYF	TGCGCCAGCAGCCCAGGGACAGAGCTACAGCAGTACTTC
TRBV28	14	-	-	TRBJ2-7	CASSPPVRSYEQYF	TGTGCCAGCAGTCCTCCAGTCCGTTCCTACGAGCAGTACTTC
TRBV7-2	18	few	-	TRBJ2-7	CASSLLAYRATTSYEQYF	TGTGCCAGCAGCTTACTCGCCTACAGGGCCACCACCTCCTACGAGCAGTACTTC
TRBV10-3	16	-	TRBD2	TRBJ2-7	CAISESPAGGPYEQYF	TGTGCCATCAGTGAGTCCCCAGCGGGAGGACCCTACGAGCAGTACTTC
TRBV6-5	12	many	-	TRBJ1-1	CASTTTDDEAFF	TGTGCCAGCACCACAACCGACGATGAAGCTTTCTTT
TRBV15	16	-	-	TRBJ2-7	CAASSPRGGRTYEQYF	TGTGCCGCCAGCAGCCCTAGGGGTGGCAGAACCTACGAGCAGTACTTC
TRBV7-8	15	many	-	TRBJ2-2	CASSLTLENTGELFF	TGTGCCAGCAGCCTTACACTCGAGAACACCGGGGAGCTGTTTTTT
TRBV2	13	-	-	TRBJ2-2	CARVLTNTGELFF	TGTGCTAGAGTCTTAACGAACACCGGGGAGCTGTTTTTT
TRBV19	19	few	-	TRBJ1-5	CASSIIVGGLGRNNQPQHF	TGTGCCAGTAGTATAATCGTGGGGGGATTAGGCAGAAACAATCAGCCCCAGCATTTT